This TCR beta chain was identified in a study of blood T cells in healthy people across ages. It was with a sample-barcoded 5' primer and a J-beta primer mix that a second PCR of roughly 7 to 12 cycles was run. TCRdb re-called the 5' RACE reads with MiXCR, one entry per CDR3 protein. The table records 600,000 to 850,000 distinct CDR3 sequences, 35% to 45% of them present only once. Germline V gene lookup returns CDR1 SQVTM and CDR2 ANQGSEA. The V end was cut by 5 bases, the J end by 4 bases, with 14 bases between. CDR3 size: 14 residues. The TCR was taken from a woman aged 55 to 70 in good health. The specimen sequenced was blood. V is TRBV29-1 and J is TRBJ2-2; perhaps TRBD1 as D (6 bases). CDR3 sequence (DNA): TGCAGCGTTTACTCCGGGACACCCACCGGGGAGCTGTTTTTT. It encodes CSVYSGTPTGELFF.